This T cell receptor (beta chain) was recorded in a study of CD8 T cells in ankylosing spondylitis. In its sample, this clonotype was seen many times. The antigen is unknown. TCRdb reprocessed the 5' RACE reads via MiXCR and lists one record per CDR3 protein. The sample has about 240,000 distinct CDR3 sequences; around 9.2% are singletons. General observations from the study: Disease-linked clones, CD8+, were relatively rare in peripheral blood. It appeared that ankylosing spondylitis blood was characterized by a TCR beta motif of roughly 8 highly homologous variants.

V lost 1 base and J lost 4, with 8 bases in between. The CDR3 loop spans 13 amino acids. The germline CDR1 and CDR2 sequences are SEHNR and FQNEAQ (reference sequence). The chain has TRBV7-9 and TRBJ2-7; D is unclear. The sequencing input was blood, either unsorted or a sorted T cell fraction (not recorded which). This TCR derives from a male donor with ankylosing spondylitis or in good health (not recorded which). CDR3 sequence: CASSLGWAYEQYF. CDR3 nucleotide sequence: TGTGCCAGCAGCTTAGGCTGGGCGTACGAGCAGTACTTC.